The 14 T cell receptor beta chains presented below share a single source sample, sequenced in a study of T cell responses to AZD1222 COVID-19 vaccine. Here immunoSEQ multiplex PCR was the method, and the copy in TCRdb shows in-frame clones only, minus some. The sample carries under 200,000 clones, over 85% recorded once. The sample here was peripheral blood, taken 28 days after the second dose of the MenACWY control vaccine. All receptors derive from an adult who received the MenACWY meningococcal vaccine as a control.

V gene TRBV27 combines with J gene TRBJ1-1; D is perhaps TRBD1 (5 bases). Per the germline V gene, CDR1 is MNHEY and CDR2 is SMNVEV (reference sequence). The V and J ends lost 5 bases and 5 bases respectively, with 18 bases between them. The CDR3 runs 15 residues. CDR3 in DNA: TGTGCCAGCAGTAGGTGGGGCGGGGCAGGTACTGAAGCTTTCTTT. Translating gives CASSRWGGAGTEAFF.

This chain uses TRBV29-1 with TRBJ1-2; D is ambiguous. This CDR3 contains 13 residues. With 3 bases removed from V and 8 bases from J, the gap between germline ends came to 16 bases. From germline, CDR1 is SQVTM and CDR2 ANQGSEA. The CDR3 nucleotides are TGCAGCGTTGAGGAAGGGTCAGGAATGGGCTACACCTTC. This sequence encodes CSVEEGSGMGYTF.

Of note for this clone: Other DNA sequences within the sample encode an identical CDR3. The CDR3 DNA reads as TGTGCCAGCAGTTACCCCGGCCGGGATACGCAGTATTTT. It specifies CASSYPGRDTQYF. The J gene is TRBJ2-3, the V gene TRBV6-5; no reliable D call. Deletions cut 2 bases from V and 6 bases from J, with 9 bases between. Germline V gene sequence: CDR1 MNHEY, CDR2 SVGAGI. CDR3 length equals 13 residues.

The chain is built from TRBV9 and TRBJ2-1; unclear D gene. CDR3 length equals 13 residues. Trimming shortened V by 4 bases and J by 11 bases, and 16 bases separated the two germline ends. Germline V gene sequence: CDR1 SGDLS, CDR2 YYNGEE. Here the CDR3 reads CASSPSGRQQQFF. For the CDR3, the DNA is TGTGCCAGCAGCCCTTCTGGACGACAACAGCAGTTCTTC.

CDR3 DNA sequence: TGTGCCAGCAGTTACCACAGGGACGGTAACTATGGCTACACCTTC. It encodes CASSYHRDGNYGYTF. The chain couples TRBV6-5 to TRBJ1-2, with D possibly being TRBD1 (6 bases). CDR1 and CDR2 (germline): MNHEY, SVGAGI. The CDR3 is 15 residues long. Deletions cut 2 bases from V and 1 base from J, with 11 bases between.

This clone was seen once. This chain uses TRBV19 with TRBJ1-1; no definite D call. Germline V gene lookup returns CDR1 LNHDA and CDR2 SQIVND (reference sequence). Deletions cut 4 bases from V and 5 bases from J, with 14 bases between. The CDR3 is made up of 14 amino acids. This CDR3 reads CASSTITSRTEAFF. Here the CDR3 DNA reads TGTGCCAGTAGTACAATTACTAGTCGGACTGAAGCTTTCTTT.

The chain links TRBV16 to TRBJ1-6; TRBD1 might be the D (5 bases). Trimming shortened V by 1 base and J by 5 bases, and 9 bases separated the two germline ends. Germline V CDR1 and CDR2: KGHSY, FQNENV. The CDR3 spans 15 residues. The CDR3 loop reads CASSQLQVHNSPLHF. In nucleotides, the CDR3 is TGTGCCAGCAGCCAATTACAGGTTCATAATTCACCCCTCCACTTT.

This rearrangement joins TRBV5-3 to TRBJ2-1; 12 bases are a match to TRBD2. TRBV5-3 has ORF status, its function being uncertain. This CDR3 has 17 amino acids. The J segment lost 7 bases and the V segment lost 2 bases, leaving 10 bases of the junction unmatched. The CDR3 protein is CARSLGGRTSGKNEQFF. Here the CDR3 DNA reads TGTGCCAGAAGCTTAGGGGGCAGGACTAGCGGGAAAAATGAGCAGTTCTTC.

The chain links TRBV12-3 or TRBV12-4 to TRBJ2-5, with D possibly being TRBD1 or TRBD2 (5 bases each). The CDR3 is 13 amino acids. Deletions cut 3 bases from V and 5 bases from J, with 10 bases between. As DNA, the CDR3 is TGTGCCAGCAGTTTTAGGGGACGGGAGACCCAGTACTTC. Translation gives CASSFRGRETQYF.

The chain couples TRBV30 to TRBJ2-5; D is ambiguous. The CDR3 spans 13 residues. The V end lost 0 bases, the J end lost 5 bases, and 10 bases lay between the germline ends. Germline V CDR1 and CDR2: GTSNPN, SVGIG (reference sequence). The CDR3 DNA is TGTGCCTGGAGTGTAATCTCTGTGGAGACCCAGTACTTC. It translates to CAWSVISVETQYF.

The chain recombines TRBV7-3 with TRBJ2-3; TRBD2 agrees at 9 bases. Germline values: CDR1 SGHTA, CDR2 FQGTGA. The CDR3 contains 14 residues. V lost 5 bases, J lost 5 bases, and 5 bases stayed unmatched. CDR3 sequence: CASSPGLALDTQYF. As DNA, the CDR3 is TGTGCCAGCAGCCCCGGACTAGCGTTAGATACGCAGTATTTT.

J is TRBJ2-3 and V is TRBV9; D is unclear. The CDR3 is made up of 13 amino acids. The V gene lost 2 bases and the J gene lost 6 bases, with 10 bases spanning the gap. CDR1 and CDR2 from the germline V gene are SGDLS and YYNGEE. The CDR3 region has the DNA TGTGCCAGCAGCGTCAGAATAACGGATACGCAGTATTTT. Protein: CASSVRITDTQYF. Full variable domain (missing parts from reference TRBV9 and TRBJ2-3): DSGVTQTPKHLITATGQRVTLRCSPRSGDLSVYWYQQSLDQGLQFLIQYYNGEERAKGNILERFSAQQFPDLHSELNLSSLELGDSALYFCASSVRITDTQYFGPGTRLTVL.

About this clone: Additional DNA sequences in this sample encode the identical CDR3. The chain combines TRBV27 with TRBJ2-7; D call uncertain. Germline assignment: CDR1 MNHEY and CDR2 SMNVEV (reference sequence). V was cut by 5 bases and J by 2 bases, with 10 bases left in between. There are 13 residues in the CDR3. In DNA form, the CDR3 reads TGTGCCAGCAGTCCCTCCGGCCCCTACGAGCAGTACTTC. This translates into CASSPSGPYEQYF.

V usage is TRBV21-1 and J usage is TRBJ1-1; the table's D gene call, TRBD1, was not cross checked with the DNA. TRBV21-1 is a listed pseudogene. The CDR3 spans 16 residues. The DNA for the CDR3 is TGTGCCAGCAGAATAGGGACAGGGGGGCTCACCACTGAAGCTTTCTTT. Its protein product is CASRIGTGGLTTEAFF.